This TCR beta chain is drawn from a study of cytomegalovirus exposure and HLA in healthy donors. Study-level results: Among donors in an Asian-associated ancestry cluster, a later analysis reportedly found fewer N-insertions than the roughly 700-donor mean. In vitro confirmation showed three CMV-associated chains to be CMV antigen specific.

Amplification used 60 Vbeta primers and 13 Jbeta primers. The method was immunoSEQ multiplex PCR; TCRdb's version includes in-frame clones alone and lacks a portion of them. The table includes just over 95,000 clones, about three quarters detected once. Notes on this clone: Its target is not known.

Germline CDR1 WNHNN, CDR2 SYGVQD (reference sequence). V dropped 5 bases and J dropped 2; count of bases not matched to a gene: 8. This CDR3 contains 15 residues. This chain links TRBV10-1 with TRBJ2-7, with 8 bases that match TRBD1. What was sequenced was PBMCs. The receptor was derived from a human donor in good health. DNA of the CDR3: TGCGCCAGCAGTCGACTCGGGACAGGTACCTACGAGCAGTACTTC. Protein sequence: CASSRLGTGTYEQYF.